One and the same sample provided the 12 T cell receptor beta chains below, sequenced in a study of T cell repertoires in cytomegalovirus infection. TCRdb reanalysed the reads using MiXCR and keeps one entry per CDR3 protein. The repertoire has hundreds of thousands of distinct CDR3 sequences, about 33% of them found once; the top ten carry roughly 12%. These receptors' antigens are unknown. The sample was cultured CD8+ T cells from PBMCs, taken from culture after CMV antigen stimulation. Receptor source: a human donor in good health (CMV status not recorded). Some clones in this sample may be carry-over from other donors' samples.

The chain is built from TRBV7-2 and TRBJ2-1; 9 nucleotides line up with TRBD2. The germline V gene has CDR1 SGHTA and CDR2 FQGNSA. The V segment lost 4 bases and the J segment 8 bases; nucleotides outside the gene matches: 21. This CDR3 contains 19 residues. CDR3 nucleotides: TGTGCCAGCAGCTCAAGGGCGGGGGGGCCGTTCTGGGGTCGCTATGAGCAGTTCTTC. Residues: CASSSRAGGPFWGRYEQFF.

This chain uses TRBV5-4 with TRBJ2-7; tentatively, D is TRBD1 or TRBD2 (5 bases each). In germline, CDR1 is SGHNT, CDR2 YYREEE (reference sequence). The germline V and J ends were trimmed by 0 bases and 3 bases, with 13 bases remaining between them. This CDR3 region has 15 residues. The CDR3 region is CASSLDGRGDYEQYF. CDR3 sequence (DNA): TGTGCCAGCAGCTTGGATGGACGGGGCGACTACGAGCAGTACTTC.

This clonotype was picked up a small number of times. The chain uses TRBV10-3 and TRBJ2-7, with D perhaps TRBD1 (7 bases). The V gene's germline CDR1 is ENHRY and CDR2 SYGVKD. The CDR3 sequence is 14 residues long. Trimming stripped 11 bases from V and 0 bases from J, with 17 bases between. CDR3 sequence: CASRAGGLSYEQYF. CDR3 DNA: TGTGCCTCCCGCGCAGGGGGGCTCTCCTACGAGCAGTACTTC.

This chain uses TRBV7-4 with TRBJ1-3; D call uncertain. The CDR3 spans 17 residues. The germline V gene has CDR1 SGHVT and CDR2 SQSDAQ. Trimming cost V 3 bases and J 0 bases, with 15 bases left between them. The CDR3 DNA is TGTGCCAGCAGCTTCCACAAAAACAGCAGCTCTGGAAACACCATATATTTT. Protein sequence: CASSFHKNSSSGNTIYF.

The V and J genes are TRBV6-6 and TRBJ2-2; TRBD1 matches at 7 bases. Trimming removed 2 bases from V and 4 bases from J; junction bases left unmatched: 16. Germline CDR1 MNHNY, CDR2 SVGAGI (reference sequence). The CDR3 contains 19 residues. CDR3 in DNA: TGTGCCAGCAGTTACCCGGAAACGGAGGACAGGAGTTTCACCGGGGAGCTGTTTTTT. Its protein product is CASSYPETEDRSFTGELFF.

This sequence joins TRBV3-1 and TRBJ1-1, with unresolved D. V gave up 0 bases and J gave up 9 bases, with 20 bases separating them. Per the germline V gene, CDR1 is LGHDT and CDR2 is YNNKEL (reference sequence). The CDR3 covers 16 residues. The DNA of the CDR3 is TGTGCCAGCAGCCAAGATCGGAAGGGCCCGTCTCGACAAGCTTTCTTT. It translates to CASSQDRKGPSRQAFF.

In its sample, this clonotype was seen a few times. The V call is TRBV29-1, the J call TRBJ2-1, with 8 nucleotides matching TRBD1. The ends lost 5 bases at V and 0 bases at J; junction bases unmatched: 9. The CDR3 runs to 16 residues. CDR1 is SQVTM, CDR2 ANQGSEA, per germline. CDR3 loop: CSVHTRGLGSYNEQFF. CDR3 bases: TGCAGCGTTCATACCAGGGGGCTAGGCTCCTACAATGAGCAGTTCTTC.

This clonotype occurred many times. V usage is TRBV7-8 and J usage is TRBJ2-1, with 9 bases fitting TRBD1. The CDR3 totals 17 residues. The junction had 8 bases not matched to a gene; V was cut back by 3 bases and J by 2 bases. Per germline, CDR1 SGHVS and CDR2 FQNEAQ. DNA of the CDR3: TGTGCCAGCAGCTTCCTACAGGGGGCAACTCCCTACAATGAGCAGTTCTTC. Amino acids: CASSFLQGATPYNEQFF.

In its sample, this clonotype was seen many times. The chain joins TRBV7-2 to TRBJ2-4; 9 bases align to TRBD1. With 3 bases clipped from V and 8 bases from J, the junction kept 5 bases outside the gene matches. Germline loops: CDR1 SGHTA, CDR2 FQGNSA. This CDR3 has 14 residues. The DNA of the CDR3 is TGTGCCAGCAGCTTCCGGGACAGGGAGGACATTCAGTACTTC. Translation gives CASSFRDREDIQYF.

In this sample, this clonotype turned up a few times. The genes are TRBV11-2 and TRBJ2-3; D perhaps matches TRBD1 (6 bases). Trimming stripped 1 base from V and 10 bases from J, with 21 bases between. The CDR3 loop spans 16 amino acids. The germline CDR1 and CDR2 sequences are SGHAT and FQNNGV. For the CDR3, the DNA is TGTGCCAGCAGCTTAGGGGGCTGGGGGCCTATAGTATCGCAGTATTTT. Translating gives CASSLGGWGPIVSQYF.

Of note for this clonotype: A single base separates this from a much larger clone, so it may be a read error. V is TRBV7-9 and J is TRBJ2-3; tentative D call: TRBD1 (6 bases). V was pared by 8 bases and J by 0 bases, with 15 bases between. The CDR3 sequence is 15 residues long. The germline V gene encodes CDR1 SEHNR and CDR2 FQNEAQ (reference sequence). This chain's CDR3 is CASGSYRDSTDTQYF. The CDR3, as DNA: TGTGCCAGCGGCTCATACAGGGATAGCACAGATACGCAGTATTTT.

The chain uses TRBV4-2 and TRBJ2-1; the match to TRBD2 covers 13 bases. V lost 0 bases and J lost 8; bases outside the gene matches: 7. CDR1 LGHNA and CDR2 YNFKEQ come from the germline V gene. The CDR3 is made up of 17 amino acids. The CDR3 DNA reads as TGTGCCAGCAGCCAAGAACTAGCGGGGGGGCCGGAGGATGAGCAGTTCTTC. Its translation is CASSQELAGGPEDEQFF.